This entry lists 5 T cell receptor beta chains sequenced from one sample in a study of blood T cell repertoires in COVID-19. The table came from immunoSEQ multiplex PCR; TCRdb's copy has only in-frame clones and leaves some out. The sample has 60,000 or so clones, about 80% seen once; the top ten hold approximately 3.5%. The sequencing input was peripheral blood. The origin of the receptors is a woman older than 75 with acute or convalescent COVID-19.

V is TRBV30 and J is TRBJ1-4; 7 bases map to TRBD1. Germline V CDR1 and CDR2: GTSNPN, SVGIG (reference sequence). CDR3 length: 14 residues. Trimming cost V 4 bases and J 4 bases; bases outside gene matches: 6. CDR3 sequence (DNA): TGTGCCTGGACTGAATACAGGGGTAATGAAAAACTGTTTTTT. Translating gives CAWTEYRGNEKLFF.

The chain joins TRBV25-1 to TRBJ2-7; D remains unclear. This CDR3 is built from 15 residues. The germline CDR1 and CDR2 sequences are MGHDK and SYGVNS. Trimming took off 1 base at V and 3 bases at J, with 13 bases between the two ends. The CDR3: CASSESATVYYEQYF. The CDR3 DNA reads TGTGCCAGCAGTGAATCTGCTACCGTCTACTACGAGCAGTACTTC.

This clone has only a few counts. The chain links TRBV7-9 to TRBJ1-5; TRBD1 aligns across 7 bases. Germline values: CDR1 SEHNR, CDR2 FQNEAQ (reference sequence). The ends lost 5 bases at V and 7 bases at J; junction bases unmatched: 11. The CDR3 consists of 15 residues. The CDR3 coding sequence is TGTGCCAGCAGCAAAGTCGACAGGGTTGGCCAGCCCCAGCATTTT. This gives the protein CASSKVDRVGQPQHF.

This clone is a singleton in its sample. V usage is TRBV30 and J usage is TRBJ2-3, with D possibly TRBD1 on 5 matching bases. CDR3 length equals 13 residues. V lost 2 bases to trimming and J lost 6 bases, with 12 bases between them. Germline V CDR1 and CDR2: GTSNPN, SVGIG (reference sequence). The DNA for the CDR3 is TGTGCCTGGAGTCCCCGTGGGGCGGATACGCAGTATTTT. Its translation: CAWSPRGADTQYF.

The chain carries TRBV28 and TRBJ2-7, with D possibly TRBD1 on 5 matching bases. Trimming pared 5 bases from V and 4 bases from J, leaving 12 bases between. Germline V lookup: CDR1 MDHEN, CDR2 SYDVKM. The CDR3 runs 13 residues. The CDR3 loop reads CASSAGYRYEQYF. CDR3 nucleotide sequence: TGTGCCAGCAGTGCAGGGTATAGGTACGAGCAGTACTTC.